Below, one T cell receptor beta chain is given with its context. The PCR had 60 Vbeta and 13 Jbeta primers. Clones were sequenced by immunoSEQ multiplex PCR, and TCRdb holds only the in-frame ones, with some missing. Among about 200,000 clones listed, around 82% were seen once. This specimen comes from a study of cytomegalovirus exposure and HLA in healthy donors. Trimming removed 1 base at V and 0 bases at J, with 11 bases between. The CDR3 runs to 16 residues. Per germline, CDR1 SGHNT and CDR2 YENEEA. This chain joins TRBV11-3 and TRBJ2-3, with D tentatively TRBD2 (6 bases). Sequenced sample: PBMCs. The TCR originated in a man younger than 35 in good health and CMV-seronegative. The CDR3: CASSLASATSTDTQYF. The DNA for the CDR3 is TGTGCCAGCAGCTTAGCTAGCGCGACTAGCACAGATACGCAGTATTTT. The whole variable domain, filled in from reference TRBV11-3 and TRBJ2-3, reads EAGVVQSPRYKIIEKKQPVAFWCNPISGHNTLYWYLQNLGQGPELLIRYENEEAVDDSQLPKDRFSAERLKGVDSTLKIQPAELGDSAVYLCASSLASATSTDTQYFGPGTRLTVL.